This entry features one T cell receptor beta chain sequence. The same CDR3 is also encoded by other DNA sequences in this sample. Sequenced by immunoSEQ multiplex PCR; TCRdb stores in-frame clones only, minus some. This sample yields hundreds of thousands of clones, of which 72% are seen a single time; under 2% belongs to the top ten. Germline-derived CDR1 and CDR2 are MNHEY and SMNVEV (reference sequence). Trimming removed 5 bases from V and 4 bases from J, with 9 bases in between. The CDR3 runs to 13 residues. These data belong to a study of shared clonotypes between healthy human individuals. The chain employs TRBV27 and TRBJ1-3, with D unresolved. This TCR came from a woman younger than 45 in good health. Sequenced material: memory CD4+ T cells sorted from blood. Subset described: CD45RA-negative fraction. The CDR3, as DNA: TGTGCCAGCAGTCCTAGTGGGGGAAACACCATATATTTT. Translation: CASSPSGGNTIYF.